This T cell receptor (beta chain) was documented in a study of blood T cells in healthy people across ages. Those donating, healthy Caucasian individuals from Russia, were aged about 6 to 90. A second about 7 to 12 cycle PCR used barcoded and J-beta primers. Each of the samples gave a minimum of 3 million paired-end reads that contained CDR3. One entry per CDR3 protein results from TCRdb running MiXCR on the 5' RACE reads. Of 800,000 to 1,000,000 distinct CDR3 sequences in the sample, roughly 48% are singletons; the top ten hold roughly 13%. The CDR3 length is 15 residues. Germline CDR1 is MNHNY and CDR2 is SVGAGI (reference sequence). V lost 2 bases and J 1 base, leaving 9 bases between the germline ends.

The receptor was isolated from a man aged 30 to 39 in good health. This chain connects TRBV6-6 to TRBJ2-4; D possibly corresponds to TRBD1 (6 bases). Sequenced: blood. The DNA for the CDR3 is TGTGCCAGCAGTTACCCCGACAGGGCCAAAAACATTCAGTACTTC. It yields the protein CASSYPDRAKNIQYF.